The 32 T cell receptor beta chains listed next were all sequenced from one sample in a study of T cells after posttransplantation cyclophosphamide. Clones were read by immunoSEQ multiplex PCR, and TCRdb kept only the in-frame ones, dropping some. This table has about 32,000 clones, around 90% appearing once. The sequenced sample consisted of PBMCs. The receptors originated from a woman in her thirties or forties with a blood cancer, CMV-positive, and with a related stem cell donor.

This chain links TRBV9 with TRBJ2-2, with 9 bases lining up with TRBD2. V dropped 5 bases and J dropped 1; count of bases not matched to a gene: 9. Germline V gives CDR1 SGDLS, CDR2 YYNGEE. This CDR3 has 17 residues. The CDR3: CASSVNSGGQNTGELFF. Written as DNA, the CDR3 is TGTGCCAGCAGTGTCAATAGCGGGGGTCAGAACACCGGGGAGCTGTTTTTT.

V gene TRBV6-5 combines with J gene TRBJ1-5, with 9 positions matching TRBD1. J was trimmed by 2 bases and V by 9 bases; bases with no gene match: 5. The germline V gene has CDR1 MNHEY and CDR2 SVGAGI. The CDR3 extends over 14 amino acids. The CDR3: CARRRTGGNQPQHF. In DNA form, the CDR3 reads TGTGCCAGAAGGAGGACAGGGGGCAATCAGCCCCAGCATTTT.

The chain joins TRBV10-1 to TRBJ2-1, with TRBD2 matching 9 bases. This CDR3 spans 14 amino acids. CDR1 and CDR2 (germline): WNHNN, SYGVQD (reference sequence). The V gene end was trimmed by 3 bases and the J gene end by 13 bases; junction bases not matched to a gene: 10. In nucleotides, the CDR3 is TGCGCCAGCAGTGACACTGGGTCTAGCGGGGATCAGTTCTTC. It translates to CASSDTGSSGDQFF.

The rearrangement uses TRBV7-9 and TRBJ1-4; TRBD1 is a possible D gene (5 bases). V lost 5 bases to trimming and J lost 4 bases, with 14 bases between them. Germline CDR1 and CDR2: SEHNR and FQNEAQ (reference sequence). The CDR3 loop spans 15 amino acids. CDR3 nucleotide sequence: TGTGCCAGCAGCCCTCAGGACATACTTAATGAAAAACTGTTTTTT. It is translated as CASSPQDILNEKLFF.

The CDR3 here is CASSSRDRVGEQYF. CDR3 in DNA: TGTGCCAGCAGCTCCCGGGACAGGGTGGGCGAGCAGTACTTC. This chain joins TRBV7-9 and TRBJ2-7; 9 bases line up with TRBD1. The CDR3 has 14 residues. The germline V gene encodes CDR1 SEHNR and CDR2 FQNEAQ (reference sequence). V lost 4 bases and J lost 6; bases outside the gene matches: 7.

Only one count was recorded for this clone. The chain combines TRBV5-6 with TRBJ2-3; 7 positions agree with TRBD1. Germline V gene sequence: CDR1 SGHDT, CDR2 YYEEEE. This CDR3 has 16 amino acids. V lost 4 bases, J lost 3 bases, and 11 bases stayed unmatched. The CDR3 sequence is CASSPVTGVRTDTQYF. The DNA of the CDR3 is TGTGCCAGCAGCCCCGTCACAGGGGTCAGAACAGATACGCAGTATTTT.

The CDR3 sequence is CASGRDRGDNEQFF. CDR3 coding DNA: TGTGCCAGTGGGAGGGACAGGGGGGACAATGAGCAGTTCTTC. The chain links TRBV19 to TRBJ2-1, with 11 bases aligning to TRBD1. The J segment lost 5 bases and the V segment lost 8 bases, leaving 5 bases of the junction unmatched. Per the germline V gene, CDR1 is LNHDA and CDR2 is SQIVND (reference sequence). This CDR3 has 14 residues.

The J gene is TRBJ2-7, the V gene TRBV5-1, with D possibly matching TRBD1 (6 bases). This CDR3 has 13 residues. Germline assignment: CDR1 SGHRS and CDR2 YFSETQ. Trimming removed 4 bases at V and 5 bases at J, with 13 bases between. As DNA, the CDR3 is TGCGCCAGCAGCGCTACAGGGTTGCACGAGCAGTACTTC. This encodes CASSATGLHEQYF.

This chain uses TRBV2 with TRBJ1-1; D might be TRBD1 (6 bases). Looked up from germline, CDR1 is SNHLY and CDR2 is FYNNEI. CDR3 length: 12 residues. V lost 10 bases and J 6 bases, leaving 15 bases between the germline ends. The CDR3 DNA is TGTGCCACCACTCGAGGGGGGGCTGAAGCTTTCTTT. Translated, it gives CATTRGGAEAFF.

This chain connects TRBV7-2 to TRBJ1-4; 7 bases match TRBD1. The V segment lost 5 bases and the J segment 5 bases; nucleotides outside the gene matches: 8. Germline V CDR1 and CDR2: SGHTA, FQGNSA. This CDR3 contains 15 residues. The CDR3 coding sequence is TGTGCCAGCAGCCCAAGGGGGCCGGTAAATGAAAAACTGTTTTTT. It translates to CASSPRGPVNEKLFF.

The sample holds a few counts of this clone. The chain couples TRBV7-2 to TRBJ2-7, with D maybe TRBD1 (5 bases). The germline V gene encodes CDR1 SGHTA and CDR2 FQGNSA. V gave up 5 bases and J gave up 6 bases, with 14 bases separating them. The CDR3 extends over 13 amino acids. The CDR3 coding sequence is TGTGCCAGCAGCATTGACAGTTACGGCGAGCAGTACTTC. It encodes CASSIDSYGEQYF.

The J gene is TRBJ1-2, the V gene TRBV7-2, with TRBD1 as a possible D gene (5 bases). V lost 5 bases and J lost 2, with 15 bases in between. Germline-derived CDR1 and CDR2 are SGHTA and FQGNSA. The CDR3 extends over 15 amino acids. The CDR3 spells CASSLAGTANYGYTF. CDR3 DNA: TGTGCCAGCAGCCTGGCGGGGACTGCCAACTATGGCTACACCTTC.

The chain has TRBV6-5 and TRBJ2-3; D remains unclear. This CDR3 contains 13 residues. The V gene's germline CDR1 is MNHEY and CDR2 SVGAGI. The ends were cut back, 7 bases at V and 3 bases at J, with 11 bases in the middle. The CDR3 DNA reads TGTGCCAGCACCCCTTCCGGGACAGATACGCAGTATTTT. This sequence encodes CASTPSGTDTQYF.

This clone has more than one count but fewer than ten. The V gene is TRBV21-1, the J gene TRBJ1-5; the DNA was not used to check the table's D call, TRBD1. TRBV21-1 is shown as a pseudogene. The CDR3 is 18 residues long. DNA of the CDR3: TGTGCCAGCAGCAAAGAACAGGTGAAGAGAGATAGCAATCAGCCCCAGCATTTT. Protein product: CASSKEQVKRDSNQPQHF.

The chain employs TRBV11-3 and TRBJ2-7; D is perhaps TRBD2 (7 bases). Germline CDR1 SGHNT, CDR2 YENEEA. This CDR3 has 15 amino acids. V lost 4 bases and J 3 bases, leaving 16 bases between the germline ends. This CDR3 reads CASSWGGGHLYEQYF. The CDR3, as DNA: TGTGCCAGCAGCTGGGGAGGGGGGCACCTCTACGAGCAGTACTTC.

The chain joins TRBV4-3 to TRBJ1-4; 12 positions agree with TRBD1. V shed 1 base, J shed 6 bases, and the junction held 21 bases outside the gene matches. CDR1 LGHNA and CDR2 YSLEER come from the germline V gene. The CDR3 totals 22 residues. CDR3 sequence reads: CASSQVSFFWGQGAREDEKLFF. CDR3 in DNA: TGCGCCAGCAGCCAAGTGTCGTTTTTCTGGGGACAGGGGGCGCGAGAGGATGAAAAACTGTTTTTT.

The V call is TRBV7-8, the J call TRBJ1-5, with D unclear. This CDR3 region has 14 residues. The germline V and J ends were trimmed by 0 bases and 3 bases, with 6 bases remaining between them. Germline loops: CDR1 SGHVS, CDR2 FQNEAQ. CDR3 protein: CASSLAPVNQPQHF. The CDR3 DNA reads as TGTGCCAGCAGCTTAGCCCCGGTCAATCAGCCCCAGCATTTT.

The chain is built from TRBV7-9 and TRBJ2-5, with TRBD1 matching over 7 bases. CDR3 size: 14 residues. The ends lost 5 bases at V and 1 base at J; junction bases unmatched: 4. CDR1 is SEHNR, CDR2 FQNEAQ, per germline (reference sequence). The CDR3: CASSMGDSQETQYF. CDR3 in DNA: TGTGCCAGCAGCATGGGGGACAGCCAAGAGACCCAGTACTTC.

This chain uses TRBV5-1 with TRBJ2-3; D might be TRBD1 (5 bases). Germline CDR1 reads SGHRS; CDR2 reads YFSETQ. The CDR3 covers 15 residues. V was shortened by 0 bases and J by 3 bases, with 11 bases between the two germline ends. CDR3 bases: TGCGCCAGCAGCTTGGGTAAGCAGGGAACAGATACGCAGTATTTT. Protein: CASSLGKQGTDTQYF.

The chain combines TRBV6-5 with TRBJ2-7; 10 positions agree with TRBD1. V trimming: 6 bases; J trimming: 2 bases; junction bases outside the gene matches: 7. Germline lookup yields CDR1 MNHEY and CDR2 SVGAGI. The length of the CDR3 is 15 residues. CDR3: CASRTGTGETYEQYF. For the CDR3, the DNA is TGTGCCAGCAGGACCGGGACAGGGGAAACCTACGAGCAGTACTTC.

This chain joins TRBV2 and TRBJ1-5; 8 nucleotides agree with TRBD1. CDR3 size: 15 residues. V was pared by 4 bases and J by 0 bases, with 2 bases of the junction left unmatched. Germline CDR1 SNHLY, CDR2 FYNNEI. The CDR3 region is CASSGDRGSNQPQHF. CDR3 sequence (DNA): TGTGCCAGCAGTGGAGACAGGGGTAGCAATCAGCCCCAGCATTTT. Variable domain in full (rest from reference TRBV2 and TRBJ1-5): EPEVTQTPSHQVTQMGQEVILRCVPISNHLYFYWYRQILGQKVEFLVSFYNNEISEKSEIFDDQFSVERPDGSNFTLKIRSTKLEDSAMYFCASSGDRGSNQPQHFGDGTRLSIL.

This chain joins TRBV5-6 and TRBJ1-2; possible D gene TRBD1, 5 bases. Germline V gene lookup returns CDR1 SGHDT and CDR2 YYEEEE. The CDR3 totals 14 residues. V was pared by 4 bases and J by 5 bases, with 15 bases between. CDR3 in DNA: TGTGCCAGCAGCCAACCGACAGTTATGTATGGCTACACCTTC. Translating it yields CASSQPTVMYGYTF.

The rearrangement joins TRBV18 to TRBJ2-7, with D hard to call. Germline V gene sequence: CDR1 KGHSH, CDR2 LQKENI. V shed 2 bases and J shed 2 bases, with 10 bases lying between them. The CDR3 extends over 14 amino acids. CDR3 protein: CASSPSPVAYEQYF. Written as DNA, the CDR3 is TGTGCCAGCTCACCATCCCCGGTGGCCTACGAGCAGTACTTC.

CDR3 DNA sequence: TGTGCCAGCAGCCTCCGGACAGGGAACACCGGGGAGCTGTTTTTT. Its protein product is CASSLRTGNTGELFF. J is TRBJ2-2 and V is TRBV11-3; 7 bases line up with TRBD1. The V gene end was trimmed by 5 bases and the J gene end by 1 base; junction bases not matched to a gene: 4. Germline assignment: CDR1 SGHNT and CDR2 YENEEA. The CDR3 spans 15 residues.

The chain links TRBV29-1 to TRBJ1-2, with D possibly being TRBD1 (6 bases). Deletions cut 1 base from V and 3 bases from J, with 9 bases between. Germline CDR1 is SQVTM and CDR2 is ANQGSEA. The CDR3 is 13 residues long. CDR3 amino acids: CSVEAGVDYGYTF. CDR3 sequence (DNA): TGCAGCGTTGAAGCAGGGGTGGACTATGGCTACACCTTC. Looking up the rest from reference TRBV29-1 and TRBJ1-2 gives the full variable domain: SAVISQKPSRDICQRGTSLTIQCQVDSQVTMMFWYRQQPGQSLTLIATANQGSEATYESGFVIDKFPISRPNLTFSTLTVSNMSPEDSSIYLCSVEAGVDYGYTFGSGTRLTVV.

The chain recombines TRBV6-5 with TRBJ1-3; 8 positions agree with TRBD1. The CDR3 loop spans 15 amino acids. The germline V gene encodes CDR1 MNHEY and CDR2 SVGAGI. V lost 5 bases, J lost 0 bases, and 3 bases stayed unmatched. CDR3 protein: CASSTGGYSGNTIYF. In DNA form, the CDR3 reads TGTGCCAGCAGTACAGGGGGATACTCTGGAAACACCATATATTTT.

The chain links TRBV27 to TRBJ2-6; 8 bases align to TRBD1. The CDR3 covers 16 residues. Germline values: CDR1 MNHEY, CDR2 SMNVEV (reference sequence). Losses at the gene ends were 4 bases for V and 4 bases for J; bases not matched to a gene: 6. The CDR3 bases are TGTGCCAGCAGTTCCCTGACAGGGGTCGGGGCCAACGTCCTGACTTTC. It yields the protein CASSSLTGVGANVLTF. Combining the CDR3 with reference TRBV27 and TRBJ2-6 gives the whole variable domain EAQVTQNPRYLITVTGKKLTVTCSQNMNHEYMSWYRQDPGLGLRQIYYSMNVEVTDKGDVPEGYKVSRKEKRNFPLILESPSPNQTSLYFCASSSLTGVGANVLTFGAGSRLTVL.

V and J are TRBV19 and TRBJ1-2; weak D call: TRBD1 (6 bases). V dropped 7 bases and J dropped 4 bases, with 13 bases sitting between them. Germline CDR1 reads LNHDA; CDR2 reads SQIVND (reference sequence). The CDR3 spans 13 residues. The CDR3 here is CASIQQGSYGYTF. As DNA, the CDR3 is TGTGCCAGTATCCAACAGGGCTCCTATGGCTACACCTTC.

The genes are TRBV9 and TRBJ2-3; D gene ambiguous. Per the germline V gene, CDR1 is SGDLS and CDR2 is YYNGEE. Trimming cost V 0 bases and J 2 bases, with 13 bases left between them. The CDR3 contains 16 residues. CDR3 in DNA: TGTGCCAGCAGCGTAGGGTCGAGCGCAGACACAGATACGCAGTATTTT. This sequence encodes CASSVGSSADTDTQYF.

V and J are TRBV6-1 and TRBJ2-7; D remains unclear. V lost 9 bases and J lost 7, with 25 bases in between. This CDR3 is 15 amino acids long. The germline V gene encodes CDR1 MNHNS and CDR2 SASEGT. CDR3 sequence: CASSGFESPSKEQYF. CDR3 bases: TGTGCCAGTTCGGGTTTTGAGTCGCCCTCTAAAGAGCAGTACTTC.

The chain is built from TRBV12-5 and TRBJ2-5, with TRBD2 identical over 7 bases. This CDR3 has 16 residues. The ends lost 1 base at V and 2 bases at J; junction bases unmatched: 7. Germline V gives CDR1 LGHNT, CDR2 FRNRAP. The CDR3 loop reads CASGLGRASGQETQYF. As DNA, the CDR3 is TGTGCTAGTGGTTTGGGGAGGGCTAGCGGACAAGAGACCCAGTACTTC.

The V call is TRBV18, the J call TRBJ2-1; 9 bases fit TRBD2. The CDR3 totals 19 residues. V was pared by 3 bases and J by 8 bases, with 20 bases of the junction left unmatched. CDR1 and CDR2 (germline): KGHSH, LQKENI. DNA of the CDR3: TGTGCCAGCTCACCGATAACCGGGAGTACGCGCGGGGGGGTTGATGAGCAGTTCTTC. It codes for CASSPITGSTRGGVDEQFF.